A single sample is the source of the 31 T cell receptor beta chains below, sequenced in a study of blood T cell repertoires in COVID-19. Using immunoSEQ multiplex PCR, the repertoire was profiled, and TCRdb retains in-frame clones only, with some absent. The sample lists around 150,000 clones, approximately 89% occurring once. The sequencing sample was made of peripheral blood. These receptors all come from a man between 60 and 75 years old with active or convalescent COVID-19.

The chain uses TRBV7-2 and TRBJ1-1; possibly TRBD1 for D (6 bases). V lost 5 bases and J lost 0, with 10 bases in between. CDR1 and CDR2 from the germline V gene are SGHTA and FQGNSA. The CDR3 runs to 14 residues. The CDR3 DNA is TGTGCCAGCAGCCCCGGACAGTTGAACACTGAAGCTTTCTTT. Its protein product is CASSPGQLNTEAFF.

The V call is TRBV12-5, the J call TRBJ2-1, with TRBD1 matching 7 bases. Trimming took 8 bases from V and 5 from J; bases not matched to a gene: 12. Germline V gene lookup returns CDR1 LGHNT and CDR2 FRNRAP. The CDR3 is 15 amino acids. In nucleotides, the CDR3 is TGTGCTAGTAGCCGACAGGGCCGAGTTGACAATGAGCAGTTCTTC. Amino acids: CASSRQGRVDNEQFF.

The chain recombines TRBV10-3 with TRBJ2-5; 8 bases are shared with TRBD1. From germline, CDR1 is ENHRY and CDR2 SYGVKD. The junction had 7 bases not matched to a gene; V was cut back by 0 bases and J by 4 bases. The CDR3 has 16 amino acids. CDR3 sequence: CAISESGAGGGETQYF. Here the CDR3 DNA reads TGTGCCATCAGTGAGTCGGGGGCAGGGGGCGGAGAGACCCAGTACTTC.

This sequence joins TRBV2 and TRBJ2-1; 10 positions match TRBD2. Germline assignment: CDR1 SNHLY and CDR2 FYNNEI. J gave up 0 bases and V 4 bases, and 0 bases lay outside the gene matches. CDR3 size: 15 residues. For the CDR3, the DNA is TGTGCCAGCAGTGCTAGCGGGAGCTCCTACAATGAGCAGTTCTTC. Translation gives CASSASGSSYNEQFF.

This chain uses TRBV6-5 with TRBJ1-4, with D possibly being TRBD1 (5 bases). Trimming removed 0 bases from V and 8 bases from J, with 13 bases in between. The CDR3 runs 15 residues. Germline V CDR1 and CDR2: MNHEY, SVGAGI. CDR3: CASSYSAGLLEKLFF. CDR3 bases: TGTGCCAGCAGTTACTCGGCAGGGCTATTAGAAAAACTGTTTTTT.

This rearrangement joins TRBV11-2 to TRBJ2-7; unclear D gene. Between the trimmed V and J ends, which lost 5 bases and 2 bases, there was a span of 10 bases. This CDR3 spans 13 amino acids. Germline V gene lookup returns CDR1 SGHAT and CDR2 FQNNGV. The CDR3 sequence: CASSPWATYEQYF. DNA of the CDR3: TGTGCCAGCAGCCCCTGGGCCACCTACGAGCAGTACTTC.

The chain couples TRBV6-1 to TRBJ2-3, with D possibly being TRBD2 (6 bases). Germline V gene data show CDR1 as MNHNS and CDR2 as SASEGT. V gave up 1 base and J gave up 2 bases, with 10 bases separating them. The CDR3 extends over 15 amino acids. CDR3 coding DNA: TGTGCCAGCAGTGAAGGGGGGGACCCCACAGATACGCAGTATTTT. It is translated as CASSEGGDPTDTQYF.

The genes are TRBV19 and TRBJ2-6; 8 bases are shared with TRBD1. Germline CDR1 LNHDA, CDR2 SQIVND (reference sequence). This CDR3 has 18 amino acids. Trimming cost V 3 bases and J 4 bases; bases outside gene matches: 11. The CDR3 DNA reads as TGTGCCAGTAGTATGGCGGGACAGGCTACGTCCGGGGCCAACGTCCTGACTTTC. Protein sequence: CASSMAGQATSGANVLTF.

This chain uses TRBV6-5 with TRBJ1-6; no firm D call. The CDR3 length is 14 residues. Germline V lookup: CDR1 MNHEY, CDR2 SVGAGI. V lost 0 bases and J lost 7, with 7 bases in between. The CDR3 nucleotides are TGTGCCAGCAGTTACTCGTTCAGGAATTCACCCCTCCACTTT. It specifies CASSYSFRNSPLHF.

The V and J genes are TRBV7-9 and TRBJ1-4; D is undetermined. Trimming cost V 5 bases and J 3 bases, with 19 bases left between them. The germline V gene encodes CDR1 SEHNR and CDR2 FQNEAQ (reference sequence). The CDR3 runs 17 residues. The CDR3 here is CASSAPPGGRANEKLFF. The CDR3 DNA follows: TGTGCCAGCAGCGCGCCCCCAGGCGGGCGCGCTAATGAAAAACTGTTTTTT. Drawing the rest from reference TRBV7-9 and TRBJ1-4, the complete variable domain is DTGVSQNPRHKITKRGQNVTFRCDPISEHNRLYWYRQTLGQGPEFLTYFQNEAQLEKSRLLSDRFSAERPKGSFSTLEIQRTEQGDSAMYLCASSAPPGGRANEKLFFGSGTQLSVL.

The V gene is TRBV7-8, the J gene TRBJ2-1; 12 positions match TRBD2. The CDR3 loop spans 19 amino acids. Germline trimming cut 2 bases from V and 8 bases from J; bases unmatched to any gene: 16. Germline V CDR1 and CDR2: SGHVS, FQNEAQ. As DNA, the CDR3 is TGTGCCAGCAGCTTACCTTTCCCGAGTCCCCTAGCGGGAGGGGATGAGCAGTTCTTC. This gives the protein CASSLPFPSPLAGGDEQFF.

The rearrangement joins TRBV11-2 to TRBJ2-7; D unresolved. Germline CDR1 is SGHAT and CDR2 is FQNNGV. Trimming shortened V by 0 bases and J by 3 bases, and 12 bases separated the two germline ends. This CDR3 is built from 15 residues. The CDR3 DNA sequence: TGTGCCAGCAGCTTAGATTCCGGGTTAGACTACGAGCAGTACTTC. Its translation is CASSLDSGLDYEQYF.

The gene calls are TRBV6-2 or TRBV6-3 and TRBJ1-5; D unresolved. This CDR3 is built from 15 residues. Trimming took 6 bases from V and 0 from J, leaving 12 bases between them. Germline values: CDR1 MNHEY, CDR2 SVGEGT. The CDR3 spells CASSHGLISNQPQHF. The CDR3 DNA follows: TGTGCCAGCAGCCACGGACTGATTAGCAATCAGCCCCAGCATTTT.

This sequence joins TRBV2 and TRBJ1-1, with a weak D call TRBD1 (6 bases). The CDR3 has 13 amino acids. Between the trimmed V and J ends, which lost 5 bases and 5 bases, there was a span of 12 bases. Germline V lookup: CDR1 SNHLY, CDR2 FYNNEI. The CDR3 sequence is CASSWLGQTEAFF. Here the CDR3 DNA reads TGTGCCAGCAGTTGGCTCGGACAGACTGAAGCTTTCTTT. The entire variable domain, with the rest obtained from reference TRBV2 and TRBJ1-1, is as follows: EPEVTQTPSHQVTQMGQEVILRCVPISNHLYFYWYRQILGQKVEFLVSFYNNEISEKSEIFDDQFSVERPDGSNFTLKIRSTKLEDSAMYFCASSWLGQTEAFFGQGTRLTVV.

The chain employs TRBV29-1 and TRBJ2-1; 8 bases fit TRBD2. CDR1 is SQVTM and CDR2 is ANQGSEA in the germline V gene. With V trimmed by 7 bases and J by 7 bases, 9 bases remained unmatched. The CDR3 is 13 residues long. The DNA of the CDR3 is TGCAGCGCCGGAGCGGGGGACTTAAATGAGCAGTTCTTC. It encodes CSAGAGDLNEQFF.

The chain carries TRBV7-9 and TRBJ2-1; TRBD1 aligns across 9 bases. Germline V gives CDR1 SEHNR, CDR2 FQNEAQ (reference sequence). Trimming cost V 4 bases and J 0 bases; bases outside gene matches: 1. This CDR3 has 15 residues. The DNA for the CDR3 is TGTGCCAGCAGCTCGACAGGGGGCTCCTACAATGAGCAGTTCTTC. Protein sequence: CASSSTGGSYNEQFF.

This clone was recorded only once. This chain links TRBV28 with TRBJ2-1, with 7 bases fitting TRBD1. V trimming: 1 base; J trimming: 4 bases; junction bases outside the gene matches: 1. Germline assignment: CDR1 MDHEN and CDR2 SYDVKM. The CDR3 is 14 amino acids. The CDR3 loop is CASSLSDRYNEQFF. The CDR3 bases are TGTGCCAGCAGTTTATCGGACAGGTACAATGAGCAGTTCTTC.

The chain combines TRBV9 with TRBJ2-1; 7 bases line up with TRBD1. Germline CDR1 is SGDLS and CDR2 is YYNGEE. The CDR3 contains 15 residues. Losses at the gene ends were 0 bases for V and 3 bases for J; bases not matched to a gene: 3. The CDR3 loop reads CASSVVQGSYNEQFF. The CDR3 bases are TGTGCCAGCAGCGTAGTACAGGGGAGCTACAATGAGCAGTTCTTC.

The CDR3 DNA reads TGTGCCAGCAGCGTAGTAGGGGGGGGTACCCCCGGGGAGCTGTTTTTT. The encoded protein is CASSVVGGGTPGELFF. The chain recombines TRBV9 with TRBJ2-2, with a possible D match to TRBD2 (7 bases). Trimming removed 0 bases at V and 6 bases at J, with 15 bases between. Looked up from germline, CDR1 is SGDLS and CDR2 is YYNGEE. The CDR3 is made up of 16 amino acids.

The chain is built from TRBV7-8 and TRBJ2-2, with TRBD1 as a possible D gene (5 bases). The V gene's germline CDR1 is SGHVS and CDR2 FQNEAQ. CDR3 size: 16 residues. The ends were cut back, 5 bases at V and 1 base at J, with 14 bases in the middle. Here the CDR3 reads CASSPYRSRNTGELFF. CDR3 DNA sequence: TGTGCCAGCAGCCCCTACAGGAGTCGGAACACCGGGGAGCTGTTTTTT.

V and J are TRBV12-3 or TRBV12-4 and TRBJ1-5; D possibly corresponds to TRBD1 (5 bases). This CDR3 spans 13 amino acids. With 1 base removed from V and 8 bases from J, the gap between germline ends came to 9 bases. This chain's CDR3 is CASSLGAGKPQHF. As DNA, the CDR3 is TGTGCCAGCAGTTTAGGTGCAGGGAAGCCCCAGCATTTT.

This rearrangement joins TRBV5-1 to TRBJ1-4; D perhaps matches TRBD1 (5 bases). Germline V CDR1 and CDR2: SGHRS, YFSETQ. V was trimmed by 3 bases and J by 5 bases, leaving 14 bases between them. The CDR3 loop spans 15 amino acids. The CDR3, as DNA: TGCGCCAGCAGCTCACGGGGGACGGGAAATGAAAAACTGTTTTTT. It specifies CASSSRGTGNEKLFF. Filled out from reference TRBV5-1 and TRBJ1-4, the complete variable domain reads KAGVTQTPRYLIKTRGQQVTLSCSPISGHRSVSWYQQTPGQGLQFLFEYFSETQRNKGNFPGRFSGRQFSNSRSEMNVSTLELGDSALYLCASSSRGTGNEKLFFGSGTQLSVL.

The J gene is TRBJ1-5, the V gene TRBV19; 9 bases match TRBD1. CDR3 length: 16 residues. V lost 3 bases and J lost 6; bases outside the gene matches: 9. Germline V gene lookup returns CDR1 LNHDA and CDR2 SQIVND (reference sequence). The CDR3 DNA reads TGTGCCAGTAGTATGTCGGGGACAGGGAGGGGTCAGCCCCAGCATTTT. It translates to CASSMSGTGRGQPQHF.

This rearrangement joins TRBV6-2 or TRBV6-3 to TRBJ1-1; D may be TRBD1 (5 bases). V gave up 5 bases and J gave up 2 bases, with 12 bases separating them. Germline lookup yields CDR1 MNHEY and CDR2 SVGEGT. There are 14 residues in the CDR3. The CDR3 nucleotides read TGTGCCAGCAGTGAGCAGGGAGGAAACACTGAAGCTTTCTTT. Translating it yields CASSEQGGNTEAFF.

This chain uses TRBV19 with TRBJ2-1, with TRBD2 identical over 11 bases. Trimming at V came to 5 bases and at J to 5 bases, leaving 8 bases not matched to a gene. Germline CDR1 is LNHDA and CDR2 is SQIVND (reference sequence). The CDR3 is 16 residues long. In DNA form, the CDR3 reads TGTGCCAGTAGTGTCATTAGCGGGAGGGCTGACAATGAGCAGTTCTTC. It codes for CASSVISGRADNEQFF.

In its sample, this clone was seen once. This chain joins TRBV10-1 and TRBJ1-1, with no clear D. This CDR3 region has 13 residues. V lost 2 bases to trimming and J lost 12 bases, with 16 bases between them. Germline V gives CDR1 WNHNN, CDR2 SYGVQD (reference sequence). This CDR3 is CASSEPGDSGTFF. The CDR3 nucleotides read TGCGCCAGCAGTGAGCCGGGTGATTCGGGGACTTTCTTT.

This chain joins TRBV2 and TRBJ1-2, with D tentatively TRBD1 (6 bases). V shed 4 bases and J shed 4 bases, with 10 bases lying between them. The CDR3 totals 13 residues. CDR1 is SNHLY, CDR2 FYNNEI, per germline. CDR3 region: CASSGEGVYGYTF. For the CDR3, the DNA is TGTGCCAGCAGTGGGGAGGGGGTCTATGGCTACACCTTC.

This rearrangement joins TRBV11-3 to TRBJ2-2; a weak D match, TRBD2 (6 bases). In germline, CDR1 is SGHNT, CDR2 YENEEA. The V end was cut by 5 bases, the J end by 2 bases, with 12 bases between. The CDR3 is made up of 15 amino acids. CDR3 bases: TGTGCCAGCAGCCGGGGACTGCTCAACACCGGGGAGCTGTTTTTT. Amino acid sequence: CASSRGLLNTGELFF.

The chain joins TRBV6-1 to TRBJ2-3; 11 nucleotides align to TRBD2. V trimming: 4 bases; J trimming: 5 bases; junction bases outside the gene matches: 5. Germline V gene data show CDR1 as MNHNS and CDR2 as SASEGT. The CDR3 covers 15 residues. The CDR3 nucleotides read TGTGCCAGCAGTGGGGATGGACTAGCGGGAGATACGCAGTATTTT. Translated, it gives CASSGDGLAGDTQYF.

V gene TRBV5-4 combines with J gene TRBJ2-1, with 8 bases matching TRBD2. Germline assignment: CDR1 SGHNT and CDR2 YYREEE (reference sequence). This CDR3 has 16 amino acids. Trimming cost V 4 bases and J 1 base; bases outside gene matches: 7. The CDR3 reads CASSLERERSYNEQFF. DNA for the CDR3: TGTGCCAGCAGCCTAGAGCGGGAGAGGTCCTACAATGAGCAGTTCTTC.

Here the CDR3 reads CASSLSRGTETQYF. In DNA, the CDR3 is TGTGCCAGCAGCCTGAGCAGGGGTACGGAGACCCAGTACTTC. J is TRBJ2-5 and V is TRBV5-4; tentatively, D is TRBD1 (6 bases). From germline, CDR1 is SGHNT and CDR2 YYREEE (reference sequence). The CDR3 is 14 residues long. V was clipped by 4 bases and J by 5 bases, with 15 bases between them. Variable domain in full (rest from reference TRBV5-4 and TRBJ2-5): ETGVTQSPTHLIKTRGQQVTLRCSSQSGHNTVSWYQQALGQGPQFIFQYYREEENGRGNFPPRFSGLQFPNYSSELNVNALELDDSALYLCASSLSRGTETQYFGPGTRLLVL.